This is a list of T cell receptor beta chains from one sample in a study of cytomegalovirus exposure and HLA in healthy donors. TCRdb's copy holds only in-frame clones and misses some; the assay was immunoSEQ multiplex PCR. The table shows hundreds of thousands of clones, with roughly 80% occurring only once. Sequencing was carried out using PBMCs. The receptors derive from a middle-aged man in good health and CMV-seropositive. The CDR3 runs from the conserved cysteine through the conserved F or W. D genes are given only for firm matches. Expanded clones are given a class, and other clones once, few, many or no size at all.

CDR3 DNA: TGTGCCAGTAGTATAGTTGGGGGGATCACCACTAATGAAAAACTGTTTTTT
CDR3 protein: CASSIVGGITTNEKLFF
V gene: TRBV19
clone size: few
J gene: TRBJ1-4
D gene: .

CDR3 DNA: TGTGCCAGCAGCGTAGGAGGGCGGGGAACACCAAATGAGCAGTTCTTC
CDR3 protein: CASSVGGRGTPNEQFF
V gene: TRBV9
clone size: .
J gene: TRBJ2-1
D gene: .

CDR3 DNA: TGTGCCAGCTCACCCGTTAGCGGGAGCTCCTACAATGAGCAGTTCTTC
CDR3 protein: CASSPVSGSSYNEQFF
V gene: TRBV18
clone size: once
J gene: TRBJ2-1
D gene: TRBD2

CDR3 DNA: TGTGCCTCCAAGGGGTACTCGGATACGCAGTATTTT
CDR3 protein: CASKGYSDTQYF
V gene: TRBV2
clone size: .
J gene: TRBJ2-3
D gene: .

CDR3 DNA: TGTGCCAGCAGCTTAGGACAGGGGGCGTCTGGTGAAGCTTTCTTT
CDR3 protein: CASSLGQGASGEAFF
V gene: TRBV7-9
clone size: few
J gene: TRBJ1-1
D gene: TRBD1

CDR3 DNA: TGTGCCAGCAGCTTAGGAGATTACGAGCAGTACTTC
CDR3 protein: CASSLGDYEQYF
V gene: TRBV7-9
clone size: .
J gene: TRBJ2-7
D gene: .

CDR3 DNA: TGTGCCAGTAGTGGGGACTTTCAGGGCTACACCTTC
CDR3 protein: CASSGDFQGYTF
V gene: TRBV19
clone size: .
J gene: TRBJ1-2
D gene: .

CDR3 DNA: TGTGCCAGCAGTGAGTACGGCGGTTTGAACACTGAAGCTTTCTTT
CDR3 protein: CASSEYGGLNTEAFF
V gene: TRBV2
clone size: .
J gene: TRBJ1-1
D gene: .

CDR3 DNA: TGCGCCAGCAGCCAAGAATCTACCTACAATGAGCAGTTCTTC
CDR3 protein: CASSQESTYNEQFF
V gene: TRBV4-1
clone size: .
J gene: TRBJ2-1
D gene: .

CDR3 DNA: TGCGCCAGCAGCTGGACAGGGGCAAATGAGCAGTTCTTC
CDR3 protein: CASSWTGANEQFF
V gene: TRBV5-1
clone size: .
J gene: TRBJ2-1
D gene: TRBD1

CDR3 DNA: TGTGCCAGCAGCTTAGAGTCGGGGGTTGGTGAAGCTTTCTTT
CDR3 protein: CASSLESGVGEAFF
V gene: TRBV11-3
clone size: .
J gene: TRBJ1-1
D gene: .

CDR3 DNA: TGTGCCAGCAGTCCATACAGGGGCAGCAATCAGCCCCAGCATTTT
CDR3 protein: CASSPYRGSNQPQHF
V gene: TRBV28
clone size: .
J gene: TRBJ1-5
D gene: TRBD1

CDR3 DNA: TGTGCCAGCGCCCCGGGACAGGGGGCGGTCTGGTCACCCCTCCACTTT
CDR3 protein: CASAPGQGAVWSPLHF
V gene: TRBV11-3
clone size: .
J gene: TRBJ1-6
D gene: TRBD1

CDR3 DNA: TGTGCCAGCAGCTTAGGAGCGGGAGGGTCCCCAGATACGCAGTATTTT
CDR3 protein: CASSLGAGGSPDTQYF
V gene: TRBV7-6
clone size: .
J gene: TRBJ2-3
D gene: TRBD2

CDR3 DNA: TGTGCCAGCAGCTTAGCCGGGGGATGGGAGACCCAGTACTTC
CDR3 protein: CASSLAGGWETQYF
V gene: TRBV7-2
clone size: .
J gene: TRBJ2-5
D gene: .